The entry that follows covers one TCR beta chain sequence. Profiled with immunoSEQ multiplex PCR; TCRdb holds only in-frame clones, not every one. The sample has around 36,000 clones, about 86% seen once; the top ten hold under 7.5%. These data are taken from a study of T cells in localized non-small cell lung cancer. The V end was cut by 0 bases, the J end by 6 bases, with 14 bases between. There are 16 residues in the CDR3. Germline loops: CDR1 KGHSH, CDR2 LQKENI. The J gene is TRBJ2-2, the V gene TRBV18; D unclear. The specimen comprised peripheral blood mononuclear cells, sampled before any cancer treatment. The receptor comes from a male donor at least 60 years old with stage II lung adenocarcinoma. DNA of the CDR3: TGTGCCAGCTCACCACCGAACAGCCCTTACCCCGGGGAGCTGTTTTTT. Protein sequence: CASSPPNSPYPGELFF.